These 22 T cell receptor beta chains share one sample of origin, sequenced in a study of CXCR3-negative and CXCR3-positive naive CD8 T cells. The antigens of these receptors remain unknown. General study results and limits: In CXCR3-positive naive cells, the TRB CDR3s were more hydrophobic than in CXCR3-negative naive cells.

UMI labels and 5' RACE were used to prepare the TRB cDNA libraries. TCRdb re-analyzed the 5' RACE reads; it lists each CDR3 protein once, without DNA. The sample data list around 63,000 distinct CDR3 sequences. The material sequenced was naive CXCR3+ CD8+ T cells from blood. The subset was: CD45RO-CCR7+CD27+CD95- naive CD8+ T cells expressing CXCR3 (TNR3+). The receptors stem from a human donor in good health. Some clones in this sample may be carry-over from other donors' samples.

The rearrangement joins TRBV5-1 to TRBJ1-5; TCRdb's D gene call, TRBD1, goes unchecked for lack of DNA. The CDR3 consists of 16 residues. Germline V gene data show CDR1 as SGHRS and CDR2 as YFSETQ. CDR3 region: CASSLFGVRGNQPQHF. Filled out from reference TRBV5-1 and TRBJ1-5, the complete variable domain reads KAGVTQTPRYLIKTRGQQVTLSCSPISGHRSVSWYQQTPGQGLQFLFEYFSETQRNKGNFPGRFSGRQFSNSRSEMNVSTLELGDSALYLCASSLFGVRGNQPQHFGDGTRLSIL.

The rearrangement uses TRBV20-1 and TRBJ2-2; the TCRdb call, TRBD1, lacks DNA for checking. The CDR3 runs to 12 residues. CDR1 is DFQATT, CDR2 SNEGSKA, per germline (reference sequence). The CDR3 loop is CSARAGTGELFF.

This chain joins TRBV29-1 and TRBJ1-2; TCRdb gives TRBD1 as the D gene, but with no DNA this cannot be confirmed. CDR3 length: 16 amino acids. The germline gives CDR1 SQVTM, CDR2 ANQGSEA. Here the CDR3 reads CSVEGTDKITNYGYTF.

The V call is TRBV29-1, the J call TRBJ2-7; TCRdb's assignment of TRBD1 cannot be checked, as there is no DNA. Germline V CDR1 and CDR2: SQVTM, ANQGSEA. The CDR3 spans 15 residues. This CDR3 is CSVEDLTGNPYEQYF.

The CDR3 sequence is CASSQEARDKINNEQFF. V usage is TRBV4-3 and J usage is TRBJ2-1; with no DNA, the TCRdb D assignment of TRBD1 cannot be verified. CDR3 length: 17 amino acids. Germline V CDR1 and CDR2: LGHNA, YSLEER.

This sequence joins TRBV7-2 and TRBJ2-3; with no DNA, the TCRdb D assignment of TRBD1 cannot be verified. The CDR3 consists of 22 residues. CDR1 is SGHTA, CDR2 FQGNSA, per germline. CDR3 sequence: CASSLPSPGRGAPLKSTDTQYF.

The chain joins TRBV20-1 to TRBJ1-1. Per germline, CDR1 DFQATT and CDR2 SNEGSKA (reference sequence). This CDR3 is built from 13 residues. The CDR3 reads CSARGNSNTEAFF.

J is TRBJ1-4 and V is TRBV6-4. The CDR3 extends over 14 amino acids. The germline CDR1 and CDR2 sequences are MRHNA and SNTAGT. The CDR3 is CASKEQSTNEKLFF.

The chain links TRBV29-1 to TRBJ2-3; without DNA, the TCRdb call of TRBD2 cannot be checked. This CDR3 comprises 14 residues. Germline CDR1 and CDR2: SQVTM and ANQGSEA. The CDR3 sequence: CSVVWRGGGDTQYF.

The rearrangement uses TRBV20-1 and TRBJ1-3; without DNA, the TCRdb call of TRBD1 cannot be checked. This CDR3 has 15 amino acids. Germline CDR1 DFQATT, CDR2 SNEGSKA (reference sequence). CDR3 loop: CSARDLRGWGNTIYF.

The chain joins TRBV29-1 to TRBJ2-6; TCRdb's D call, TRBD2, is unchecked because there is no DNA. This CDR3 is 18 amino acids long. Germline lookup yields CDR1 SQVTM and CDR2 ANQGSEA. CDR3 region: CSVEDIRDLGSGANVLTF.

The CDR3 sequence is CASTATGRDYEQYF. The chain has TRBV7-9 and TRBJ2-7; the TCRdb D gene call, TRBD1, has no DNA to confirm it. Germline-derived CDR1 and CDR2 are SEHNR and FQNEAQ (reference sequence). The CDR3 is 14 amino acids.

The chain uses TRBV9 and TRBJ2-1; the D call from TCRdb, TRBD2, cannot be confirmed without DNA. The germline V gene encodes CDR1 SGDLS and CDR2 YYNGEE. The CDR3 totals 14 residues. CDR3 protein: CASSPGTSGVEQFF.

The chain is built from TRBV12-3 or TRBV12-4 and TRBJ2-7. The CDR3 length is 18 residues. The CDR3 sequence: CASSGETIGSGGSYEQYF.

The CDR3 is CASSIGGGEQFF. The chain employs TRBV19 and TRBJ2-1; TCRdb outputs TRBD1, but without DNA this stays unchecked. There are 12 residues in the CDR3. Germline CDR1 LNHDA, CDR2 SQIVND (reference sequence).

The J gene is TRBJ2-2, the V gene TRBV29-1. Germline V lookup: CDR1 SQVTM, CDR2 ANQGSEA. This CDR3 comprises 11 residues. This CDR3 is CSVTYLGELFF.

V is TRBV28 and J is TRBJ2-7. The CDR3 has 14 residues. Germline loops: CDR1 MDHEN, CDR2 SYDVKM. CDR3 in amino acids: CASSLSGYSCEQYF.

This chain connects TRBV15 to TRBJ2-7; TCRdb reports TRBD2, a call that lacks DNA to check it against. Looked up from germline, CDR1 is LNHNV and CDR2 is YYDKDF (reference sequence). This CDR3 is 13 amino acids long. This CDR3 is CATSRDRRDEQYF.

CDR3: CSVSEGDVTEAFF. This chain joins TRBV29-1 and TRBJ1-1; the TRBD1 assignment by TCRdb is unverifiable without DNA. The CDR3 has 13 amino acids. The germline CDR1 and CDR2 sequences are SQVTM and ANQGSEA.

The V gene is TRBV27, the J gene TRBJ2-1. The CDR3 runs to 12 residues. Germline V lookup: CDR1 MNHEY, CDR2 SMNVEV (reference sequence). The CDR3 spells CASRGLKGEQFF.

V gene TRBV2 combines with J gene TRBJ2-3; the D call of TRBD2 rests on TCRdb alone, since no DNA is present to check it. The CDR3 sequence is 14 residues long. The germline gives CDR1 SNHLY, CDR2 FYNNEI. The CDR3 region is CASAGAGVTDTQYF.

The gene calls are TRBV7-9 and TRBJ2-1; no DNA is available, so the TRBD2 call from TCRdb remains unchecked. The CDR3 sequence is 18 residues long. Germline V gene sequence: CDR1 SEHNR, CDR2 FQNEAQ (reference sequence). The CDR3: CASRTGTSGGSSYNEQFF.